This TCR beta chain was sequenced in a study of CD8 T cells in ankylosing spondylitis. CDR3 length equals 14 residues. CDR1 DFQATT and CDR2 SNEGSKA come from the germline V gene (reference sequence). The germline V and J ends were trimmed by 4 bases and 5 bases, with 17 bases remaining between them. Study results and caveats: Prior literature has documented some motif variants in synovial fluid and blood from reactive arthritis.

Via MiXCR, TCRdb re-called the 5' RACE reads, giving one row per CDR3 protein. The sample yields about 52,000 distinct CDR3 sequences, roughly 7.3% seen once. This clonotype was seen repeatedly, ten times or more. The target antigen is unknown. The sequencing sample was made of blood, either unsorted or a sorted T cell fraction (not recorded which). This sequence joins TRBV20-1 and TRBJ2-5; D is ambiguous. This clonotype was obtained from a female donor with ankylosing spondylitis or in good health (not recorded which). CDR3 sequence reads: CSAKGGLFMETQYF. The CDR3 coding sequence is TGCAGTGCTAAGGGTGGATTGTTTATGGAGACCCAGTACTTC.